This record looks at one T cell receptor beta chain sequence and its context. Its target is unknown. These data originate in a study of tumour-infiltrating T cells in Burkitt lymphoma. Overall study context: The Burkitt lymphoma cohort spanned all epidemiological subtypes.

The protocol was immunoSEQ multiplex PCR, while the TCRdb copy is restricted to in-frame clones and leaves out a portion. The sample records about 1,200 clones, over 35% being singletons. V gave up 2 bases and J gave up 1 base, with 5 bases separating them. Looked up from germline, CDR1 is ENHRY and CDR2 is SYGVKD. This CDR3 has 13 residues. General observations from the study: Public clonotypes, several, appeared across numerous Burkitt lymphoma patients.

Sequencing was performed on tumor tissue. The TCR was taken from a human donor with Burkitt lymphoma. J is TRBJ2-5 and V is TRBV10-3, with D unclear. The CDR3 loop is CAISERTQETQYF. The DNA of the CDR3 is TGTGCCATCAGTGAGAGGACCCAAGAGACCCAGTACTTC.